The 10 T cell receptor beta chains below were found in one sample sequenced in a study of regulatory T cells in long-lasting Graves disease. Time point: newly diagnosed GD, antithyroid drugs for less than 3 months. PBMC-extracted RNA yielded the TCR library. The TCR beta library used iRepertoire HTBI primers with Arm-PCR amplification of CDR3. TCRdb re-derived calls from the multiplex PCR reads in MiXCR, one entry per CDR3 protein. The sample has roughly 510,000 distinct CDR3 sequences; roughly 15% are singletons. The same sample was also studied in work on T cells in Graves' hyperthyroidism and ophthalmopathy.

Sequenced material: peripheral blood mononuclear cells (PBMCs), taken at new diagnosis, from a patient treated with antithyroid drugs. The receptors here all came from a man aged 18 to 30 with Graves disease.

This sequence joins TRBV5-4 and TRBJ1-2; D call uncertain. Germline V gives CDR1 SGHNT, CDR2 YYREEE (reference sequence). V lost 6 bases and J 10 bases, leaving 22 bases between the germline ends. The CDR3 has 14 amino acids. The CDR3 DNA sequence: TGTGCCAGCACCCCCCAAGCAGCGGGTATAGACTACACCTTC. Its protein is CASTPQAAGIDYTF.

DNA of the CDR3: TGCAGCGTTGAAGTAGGGCAGGGTCTGGGCACAGATACGCAGTATTTT. Its protein is CSVEVGQGLGTDTQYF. V is TRBV29-1 and J is TRBJ2-3, with D perhaps matching TRBD1 (5 bases). The CDR3 is 16 residues long. V was clipped by 1 base and J by 1 base, with 15 bases between them. Germline V gene sequence: CDR1 SQVTM, CDR2 ANQGSEA.

This clonotype was recorded a few times. The rearrangement links TRBV30 to TRBJ1-5; D is possibly TRBD1 (5 bases). The length of the CDR3 is 15 residues. Looked up from germline, CDR1 is GTSNPN and CDR2 is SVGIG (reference sequence). The germline V and J ends were trimmed by 5 bases and 1 base, with 15 bases remaining between them. CDR3 sequence reads: CAWGAGGSSNQPQHF. The CDR3 DNA sequence: TGTGCCTGGGGGGCCGGGGGGTCGAGCAATCAGCCCCAGCATTTT.

The chain couples TRBV7-9 to TRBJ2-7; unclear D gene. CDR1 is SEHNR, CDR2 FQNEAQ, per germline (reference sequence). Trimming stripped 2 bases from V and 4 bases from J, with 12 bases between. The CDR3 covers 14 residues. CDR3 loop: CASSLNGSAYEQYF. In DNA form, the CDR3 reads TGTGCCAGCAGCTTAAACGGCTCCGCATACGAGCAGTACTTC.

This clonotype has only a few counts. This chain connects TRBV5-1 to TRBJ2-3, with D possibly TRBD2 on 6 matching bases. The CDR3 is 14 residues long. Trimming took off 0 bases at V and 8 bases at J, with 13 bases between the two ends. Germline CDR1 and CDR2: SGHRS and YFSETQ. CDR3 sequence reads: CASSLEAGKGTQYF. As DNA, the CDR3 is TGCGCCAGCAGCTTGGAGGCGGGGAAGGGTACGCAGTATTTT.

This clonotype was seen repeatedly, ten times or more. The chain carries TRBV20-1 and TRBJ2-1; 8 nucleotides align to TRBD2. CDR3 length equals 14 residues. Looked up from germline, CDR1 is DFQATT and CDR2 is SNEGSKA (reference sequence). The V segment lost 6 bases and the J segment 1 base; nucleotides outside the gene matches: 5. The CDR3 region is CSAGGAQSYNEQFF. The DNA of the CDR3 is TGCAGTGCCGGGGGGGCGCAATCCTACAATGAGCAGTTCTTC.

This clonotype has more than one count but fewer than ten. The chain employs TRBV14 and TRBJ1-6; no definite D call. The V end was cut by 0 bases, the J end by 10 bases, with 4 bases between. The CDR3 extends over 12 amino acids. Germline V gene sequence: CDR1 SGHDN, CDR2 FVKESK. CDR3 residues: CASSQDRSPLHF. CDR3 in DNA: TGTGCCAGCAGCCAAGACCGATCACCCCTCCACTTT.

This clonotype has ten or more counts. V usage is TRBV30 and J usage is TRBJ2-1; D gene unclear. Trimming took off 2 bases at V and 9 bases at J, with 11 bases between the two ends. Germline V gives CDR1 GTSNPN, CDR2 SVGIG (reference sequence). This CDR3 region has 12 residues. CDR3 loop: CAWSLRLGEQFF. The CDR3 DNA sequence: TGTGCCTGGAGTCTCAGGCTTGGTGAGCAGTTCTTC. Variable domain in full (rest from reference TRBV30 and TRBJ2-1): SQTIHQWPATLVQPVGSPLSLECTVEGTSNPNLYWYRQAAGRGLQLLFYSVGIGQISSEVPQNLSASRPQDRQFILSSKKLLLSDSGFYLCAWSLRLGEQFFGPGTRLTVL.

This clonotype was observed many times. The chain recombines TRBV6-1 with TRBJ2-1; 12 bases fit TRBD2. The CDR3 extends over 15 amino acids. Germline CDR1 and CDR2: MNHNS and SASEGT. Trimming at V came to 5 bases and at J to 10 bases, leaving 9 bases not matched to a gene. The CDR3 protein is CASSQSLAGGEEQFF. In DNA form, the CDR3 reads TGTGCCAGCAGTCAATCACTAGCGGGAGGTGAAGAGCAGTTCTTC.

This clonotype was seen a handful of times. The chain joins TRBV5-1 to TRBJ2-2, with 8 bases that match TRBD2. The J segment lost 4 bases and the V segment lost 3 bases, leaving 8 bases of the junction unmatched. CDR3 size: 16 residues. The germline CDR1 and CDR2 sequences are SGHRS and YFSETQ. The CDR3 loop reads CASSSPGLVVTGELFF. The CDR3 DNA follows: TGCGCCAGCAGCTCTCCGGGACTAGTTGTCACCGGGGAGCTGTTTTTT.